The rows below give T cell receptor beta chains drawn from one sample of a study of blood T cell repertoires in COVID-19. Measured with immunoSEQ multiplex PCR; TCRdb has only the in-frame clones, and not every one. The table shows about 310,000 clones, with 75% to 90% occurring only once. The sequenced sample consisted of PBMCs or T cells enriched from blood (not recorded which). The receptors come from a woman aged 25-40 years who had been exposed to COVID-19. Both conserved end residues are trimmed from each CDR3. The D gene is left open where the match is weak.

D gene: TRBD2
V gene: TRBV4-1
J gene: TRBJ2-1
CDR3 protein: ASRPQDGTSGSNEQF

D gene: TRBD1
V gene: TRBV27
J gene: TRBJ1-2
CDR3 protein: ASSFVQGSSGYT

D gene: -
V gene: TRBV28
J gene: TRBJ2-3
CDR3 protein: ASSWQEGTDTQY

D gene: -
V gene: TRBV19
J gene: TRBJ2-7
CDR3 protein: ASSIHREPYEQY

D gene: TRBD2
V gene: TRBV2
J gene: TRBJ2-3
CDR3 protein: ASSASGAYTDTQY

D gene: -
V gene: TRBV4-3
J gene: TRBJ2-7
CDR3 protein: ASSQEIVLYEQY

D gene: -
V gene: TRBV6-5
J gene: TRBJ1-1
CDR3 protein: ASSYRGRTEAF

D gene: TRBD1
V gene: TRBV7-3
J gene: TRBJ2-3
CDR3 protein: ASTLRGGYTDTQY

D gene: TRBD1
V gene: TRBV11-2
J gene: TRBJ1-4
CDR3 protein: ASSPPMGQGIKKLF

D gene: TRBD1
V gene: TRBV5-1
J gene: TRBJ2-7
CDR3 protein: ASKLTSTGGVEQY

D gene: -
V gene: TRBV6-1
J gene: TRBJ2-7
CDR3 protein: ASSEARSRAGLSYEQY

D gene: -
V gene: TRBV28
J gene: TRBJ2-7
CDR3 protein: ASNRRSYEQY

D gene: TRBD1
V gene: TRBV6-5
J gene: TRBJ1-5
CDR3 protein: ASSQDRGLNQPQH

D gene: -
V gene: TRBV29-1
J gene: TRBJ2-7
CDR3 protein: SVSRQSSGEQY

D gene: -
V gene: TRBV5-1
J gene: TRBJ1-1
CDR3 protein: ASSWKGGGTEAF

D gene: TRBD1
V gene: TRBV10-1
J gene: TRBJ1-5
CDR3 protein: ASGTGDGQPQH

D gene: -
V gene: TRBV7-6
J gene: TRBJ1-1
CDR3 protein: ASSLGKSNEAF

D gene: TRBD2
V gene: TRBV10-3
J gene: TRBJ2-5
CDR3 protein: AISGRLAGETQY

D gene: -
V gene: TRBV27
J gene: TRBJ1-6
CDR3 protein: ASSTFIRIYNSPLH

D gene: TRBD1
V gene: TRBV12-5
J gene: TRBJ2-7
CDR3 protein: ASGFDRGYEQY

D gene: TRBD2
V gene: TRBV24-1
J gene: TRBJ2-4
CDR3 protein: AIRGGRAAKNIQY

D gene: -
V gene: TRBV3-1/TRBV3-2
J gene: TRBJ2-5
CDR3 protein: ASSHSYRVQETQY

D gene: TRBD1
V gene: TRBV4-2
J gene: TRBJ1-2
CDR3 protein: ASSQPTGGGYGYT

D gene: -
V gene: TRBV30
J gene: TRBJ2-2
CDR3 protein: AWMSHRVGELF

D gene: TRBD2
V gene: TRBV5-6
J gene: TRBJ2-5
CDR3 protein: ASSLKGLEETQY

D gene: TRBD2
V gene: TRBV30
J gene: TRBJ2-7
CDR3 protein: AWSVRPGTSGSGNEQY

D gene: -
V gene: TRBV29-1
J gene: TRBJ1-1
CDR3 protein: SVDLGQGYMNTEAF

D gene: TRBD1
V gene: TRBV9
J gene: TRBJ2-7
CDR3 protein: ASSQGAFPYEQY

D gene: TRBD1
V gene: TRBV5-1
J gene: TRBJ1-2
CDR3 protein: ASSLFGAGTGDGYT

D gene: -
V gene: TRBV19
J gene: TRBJ1-5
CDR3 protein: ASSIDLTNRQPQH

D gene: -
V gene: TRBV7-9
J gene: TRBJ2-1
CDR3 protein: ASSPFAGASNEQF

D gene: TRBD1
V gene: TRBV27
J gene: TRBJ1-2
CDR3 protein: ASSFRGQAASWYGYT

D gene: TRBD2
V gene: TRBV19
J gene: TRBJ2-1
CDR3 protein: ASRSSGGLGSYNEQF

D gene: TRBD1
V gene: TRBV6-5
J gene: TRBJ2-1
CDR3 protein: ASSYSPGQSYNEQF

D gene: TRBD2
V gene: TRBV7-6
J gene: TRBJ2-1
CDR3 protein: ASSLGLADYNEQF

D gene: TRBD1
V gene: TRBV5-6
J gene: TRBJ1-1
CDR3 protein: ASSWGQGLNTEAF

D gene: -
V gene: TRBV2
J gene: TRBJ2-7
CDR3 protein: ASSGRSSASSYEQY

D gene: -
V gene: TRBV7-2
J gene: TRBJ1-3
CDR3 protein: ASSFEGRGSSGNTIY

D gene: -
V gene: TRBV5-1
J gene: TRBJ2-1
CDR3 protein: ASSLLSLNVNEQF

D gene: TRBD1
V gene: TRBV28
J gene: TRBJ2-5
CDR3 protein: ASSLSPAMEISRDRGETQY

D gene: TRBD2
V gene: TRBV5-1
J gene: TRBJ2-7
CDR3 protein: ASSLTSGSSYEQY

D gene: -
V gene: TRBV28
J gene: TRBJ2-5
CDR3 protein: ASSPSQGTTKETQY

D gene: -
V gene: TRBV12-3/TRBV12-4
J gene: TRBJ1-1
CDR3 protein: ASSRDRNTEAF

D gene: TRBD2
V gene: TRBV4-2
J gene: TRBJ2-1
CDR3 protein: ASSTRTSGSGEQF

D gene: -
V gene: TRBV27
J gene: TRBJ1-2
CDR3 protein: ASSSLRGGYT